The 2 T cell receptor beta chains reported below all come from one sample, sequenced in a study of OX40 agonist ivuxolimab in advanced cancers. Here immunoSEQ multiplex PCR was the method, and the copy in TCRdb shows in-frame clones only, minus some. The data show tens of thousands of clones, 85% to 90% seen once. This specimen was CD4+ or CD8+ T cells sorted from blood, taken in a trial of the OX40 agonist ivuxolimab. The origin of the receptors is an adult with an advanced solid tumor such as melanoma, head and neck, liver or kidney cancer.

V is TRBV6-1 and J is TRBJ2-7; D possibly corresponds to TRBD1 (6 bases). V dropped 4 bases and J dropped 7 bases, with 14 bases sitting between them. CDR3 size: 13 residues. From germline, CDR1 is MNHNS and CDR2 SASEGT. The CDR3 DNA reads TGTGCCAGCAGTGTAAGCAGGGGTCTGGAGCAGTACTTC. It codes for CASSVSRGLEQYF.

The chain is built from TRBV4-1 and TRBJ1-5, with D unclear. This CDR3 contains 17 residues. Between the trimmed V and J ends, which lost 3 bases and 2 bases, there was a span of 17 bases. Germline V CDR1 and CDR2: MGHRA, YSYEKL. CDR3 sequence reads: CASSHHPLPLGNQPQHF. CDR3 nucleotides: TGCGCCAGCAGCCATCACCCACTCCCCCTGGGCAATCAGCCCCAGCATTTT.